This T cell receptor (beta chain) was identified in a study of T-cell reconstitution after alpha-beta-depleted transplantation in children. Trimming took 3 bases from V and 0 from J; bases not matched to a gene: 8. Germline lookup yields CDR1 DFQATT and CDR2 SNEGSKA (reference sequence). The CDR3 covers 16 residues. General observations from the study: Recipient T cells and thymic progenitors that survived gave rise to the high TCRbeta diversity observed at day 60 in some patients. By one year post-transplant, T-cell counts and diversity largely arose from T cells that were newly produced. Reported findings indicate that, about two months after transplant, alpha-beta T cells came from several hundred expanded clones, which were derived from non-depleted graft cells.

Molecular barcoding with unique molecular identifiers was used for the TCRbeta library. TCRdb used MiXCR to reprocess the PCR reads, holding one entry per CDR3 protein. The sample gives fewer than 700,000 distinct CDR3 sequences, 13% of which show up once; about 2.2% is in the top ten. This clonotype was detected only a few times. Its antigen remains unknown. The sequence came from a male patient between 10 and 17 years old who had a stem cell transplant for acute myeloid leukemia, so the T cells may come from the graft donor. The sequences come from PBMCs, mostly from graft donor cells, collected 360 days after TCRalphabeta/CD19-depleted stem cell transplant. The chain employs TRBV20-1 and TRBJ2-1, with 7 bases lining up with TRBD2. CDR3 amino acids: CSARGGSASSYNEQFF. The CDR3, as DNA: TGCAGTGCTAGGGGGGGGTCTGCAAGCTCCTACAATGAGCAGTTCTTC.